Listed here are 20 T cell receptor beta chains from one sample, sequenced in a study of T cell repertoires in cytomegalovirus infection. Using its own MiXCR run on the reads, TCRdb lists one record per CDR3 protein. The sample contains around 490,000 distinct CDR3 sequences, about 26% of which appear only once. Sequencing was performed on PBMCs. These TCRs come from a human donor in good health (CMV status not recorded). Some clones in this sample may be carry-over from other donors' samples.

The chain uses TRBV7-2 and TRBJ2-1, with 9 positions matching TRBD2. From germline, CDR1 is SGHTA and CDR2 FQGNSA. V trimming: 3 bases; J trimming: 15 bases; junction bases outside the gene matches: 9. This CDR3 contains 13 residues. The DNA of the CDR3 is TGTGCCAGCAGCTTCGGCGGGAGGGCCTTAGGGTTCTTC. Encoded protein: CASSFGGRALGFF.

The chain uses TRBV5-5 and TRBJ2-7; TRBD1 might be the D (6 bases). This CDR3 comprises 14 residues. The V gene's germline CDR1 is SGHKS and CDR2 YYEKEE (reference sequence). V lost 0 bases to trimming and J lost 5 bases, with 12 bases between them. As DNA, the CDR3 is TGTGCCAGCAGCTTGGGACAGGTACCGCACGAGCAGTACTTC. Amino acids: CASSLGQVPHEQYF.

The chain carries TRBV20-1 and TRBJ1-2; no reliable D call. Germline CDR1 is DFQATT and CDR2 is SNEGSKA (reference sequence). Trimming left V 4 bases short and J 3 bases short, with 12 bases between. The CDR3 covers 13 residues. This CDR3 is CSATEDDYYGYTF. CDR3 nucleotides: TGCAGTGCTACCGAGGACGACTACTATGGCTACACCTTC.

V gene TRBV5-3 combines with J gene TRBJ1-1, with D maybe TRBD1 (6 bases). Being an ORF, TRBV5-3 has a function that is uncertain. V was cut by 8 bases and J by 6 bases, with 14 bases left in between. The CDR3 runs to 12 residues. The CDR3 loop reads CASGRGDSEAFF. The CDR3 nucleotides are TGTGCCAGCGGGAGGGGGGACTCTGAAGCTTTCTTT.

This chain connects TRBV29-1 to TRBJ2-3, with a tentative D call TRBD2 (6 bases). CDR1 SQVTM and CDR2 ANQGSEA come from the germline V gene. V lost 5 bases and J lost 3, with 15 bases in between. There are 14 residues in the CDR3. The CDR3 sequence: CSVSPLRGTDTQYF. Here the CDR3 DNA reads TGCAGCGTTTCCCCTCTCCGGGGGACAGATACGCAGTATTTT.

In its sample, this clonotype was seen a few times. The chain employs TRBV5-1 and TRBJ2-7; D is possibly TRBD2 (6 bases). V gave up 4 bases and J gave up 3 bases, with 14 bases separating them. This CDR3 is built from 14 residues. The germline CDR1 and CDR2 sequences are SGHRS and YFSETQ. The chain's CDR3 is CASSPSTSNYEQYF. Written as DNA, the CDR3 is TGCGCCAGCAGCCCCTCGACTAGTAACTACGAGCAGTACTTC.

CDR3 sequence: CASRGTGNSNQPQHF. CDR3 sequence (DNA): TGTGCCAGTAGAGGGACAGGGAATAGCAATCAGCCCCAGCATTTT. V and J are TRBV19 and TRBJ1-5, with 9 bases lining up with TRBD1. This CDR3 comprises 15 residues. V shed 6 bases, J shed 0 bases, and the junction held 3 bases outside the gene matches. Germline CDR1 LNHDA, CDR2 SQIVND (reference sequence).

The genes are TRBV28 and TRBJ1-4; D may be TRBD1 (6 bases). The ends were cut back, 8 bases at V and 5 bases at J, with 15 bases in the middle. The CDR3 spans 14 residues. Germline CDR1 is MDHEN and CDR2 is SYDVKM. The CDR3 spells CASGGGPQNEKLFF. CDR3 sequence (DNA): TGTGCCAGCGGGGGGGGGCCCCAAAATGAAAAACTGTTTTTT. The full variable domain, completed using reference TRBV28 and TRBJ1-4, is DVKVTQSSRYLVKRTGEKVFLECVQDMDHENMFWYRQDPGLGLRLIYFSYDVKMKEKGDIPEGYSVSREKKERFSLILESASTNQTSMYLCASGGGPQNEKLFFGSGTQLSVL.

This clonotype was detected a few times. The V and J genes are TRBV7-2 and TRBJ2-7; TRBD1 matches at 7 bases. Unmatched junction bases numbered 5, after V lost 6 bases and J lost 0 bases. The CDR3 has 14 residues. Germline V gene data show CDR1 as SGHTA and CDR2 as FQGNSA. This CDR3 is CASREPGGSYEQYF. CDR3 bases: TGTGCCAGCAGAGAACCAGGGGGCTCCTACGAGCAGTACTTC.

Written as DNA, the CDR3 is TGCGCCAGCAGCCAACAGGGGATTGGGTACACTGAAGCTTTCTTT. It specifies CASSQQGIGYTEAFF. The genes are TRBV4-1 and TRBJ1-1, with a weak D call TRBD1 (6 bases). Trimming removed 2 bases at V and 3 bases at J, with 13 bases between. Germline assignment: CDR1 MGHRA and CDR2 YSYEKL. The CDR3 has 15 amino acids.

The gene calls are TRBV14 and TRBJ2-1, with 12 bases identical to TRBD2. CDR1 is SGHDN and CDR2 is FVKESK in the germline V gene. Trimming cost V 0 bases and J 0 bases; bases outside gene matches: 3. CDR3 size: 18 residues. CDR3 in DNA: TGTGCCAGCAGCCAAGATAAGGGACTAGCGGGCTCCTACAATGAGCAGTTCTTC. Its protein is CASSQDKGLAGSYNEQFF. Supplemented by reference TRBV14 and TRBJ2-1, the full variable domain reads EAGVTQFPSHSVIEKGQTVTLRCDPISGHDNLYWYRRVMGKEIKFLLHFVKESKQDESGMPNNRFLAERTGGTYSTLKVQPAELEDSGVYFCASSQDKGLAGSYNEQFFGPGTRLTVL.

The chain couples TRBV6-5 to TRBJ1-5; TRBD1 is a possible D gene (6 bases). Trimming took 5 bases from V and 7 from J, leaving 15 bases between them. The CDR3 runs 14 residues. In germline, CDR1 is MNHEY, CDR2 SVGAGI. The CDR3 region is CASSPPGVGQPQHF. In nucleotides, the CDR3 is TGTGCCAGCAGTCCTCCAGGGGTAGGGCAGCCCCAGCATTTT.

A few counts support this clonotype. The gene calls are TRBV5-4 and TRBJ1-6; 7 positions agree with TRBD1. The CDR3 length is 15 residues. Per germline, CDR1 SGHNT and CDR2 YYREEE (reference sequence). Trimming cost V 3 bases and J 7 bases; bases outside gene matches: 7. The CDR3 nucleotides read TGTGCCAGCAGCTCGGGACAGTCGGGAAATTCACCCCTCCACTTT. Translating it yields CASSSGQSGNSPLHF.

This clonotype was seen only a few times. This chain joins TRBV28 and TRBJ1-1, with TRBD1 as a possible D gene (5 bases). CDR1 MDHEN and CDR2 SYDVKM come from the germline V gene. V lost 8 bases, J lost 5 bases, and 12 bases lay in between. The CDR3 sequence is 12 residues long. CDR3 in DNA: TGTGCCAGCTCGGAGGGGTGGACTGAAGCTTTCTTT. Residues: CASSEGWTEAFF.

The chain combines TRBV7-8 with TRBJ2-3; D is possibly TRBD2 (6 bases). The CDR3 loop spans 16 amino acids. Germline V gives CDR1 SGHVS, CDR2 FQNEAQ. V lost 5 bases, J lost 4 bases, and 19 bases lay in between. The DNA of the CDR3 is TGTGCCAGCAGCCCCCAGGCGGGGAGTGTAGCAGATACGCAGTATTTT. It specifies CASSPQAGSVADTQYF. Complete variable domain (other parts from reference TRBV7-8 and TRBJ2-3): GAGVSQSPRYKVAKRGQDVALRCDPISGHVSLFWYQQALGQGPEFLTYFQNEAQLDKSGLPSDRFFAERPEGSVSTLKIQRTQQEDSAVYLCASSPQAGSVADTQYFGPGTRLTVL.

This chain links TRBV30 with TRBJ1-5, with 7 bases lining up with TRBD1. V was clipped by 3 bases and J by 1 base; unmatched bases: 6. CDR3 length: 15 residues. Germline CDR1 is GTSNPN and CDR2 is SVGIG (reference sequence). CDR3 region: CAWSRRGQSNQPQHF. CDR3 nucleotide sequence: TGTGCCTGGAGCCGGCGGGGACAGAGCAATCAGCCCCAGCATTTT.

This clonotype appeared a few times. The chain is built from TRBV20-1 and TRBJ1-2; 10 bases agree with TRBD1. V was pared by 3 bases and J by 7 bases, with 20 bases of the junction left unmatched. The CDR3 loop spans 18 amino acids. CDR1 DFQATT and CDR2 SNEGSKA come from the germline V gene (reference sequence). The CDR3 loop reads CSASDRRPRQGAKVGYTF. CDR3 nucleotides: TGCAGTGCTAGCGACCGGAGACCCCGACAGGGGGCTAAGGTTGGCTACACCTTC.

CDR3 sequence reads: CSVMRDELAEQYF. For the CDR3, the DNA is TGCAGCGTTATGCGGGACGAGCTCGCTGAGCAGTACTTC. The J gene is TRBJ2-7, the V gene TRBV29-1; D is possibly TRBD2 (6 bases). The germline CDR1 and CDR2 sequences are SQVTM and ANQGSEA. The CDR3 totals 13 residues. Trimming pared 5 bases from V and 7 bases from J, leaving 18 bases between.

The genes are TRBV12-5 and TRBJ1-1; D remains ambiguous. Trimming took 3 bases from V and 1 from J, leaving 6 bases between them. The CDR3 sequence is 13 residues long. Germline-derived CDR1 and CDR2 are LGHNT and FRNRAP. The CDR3 sequence: CASGFDGNTEAFF. In DNA, the CDR3 is TGTGCTAGTGGTTTCGACGGGAACACTGAAGCTTTCTTT.

V and J are TRBV20-1 and TRBJ1-2; 7 nucleotides agree with TRBD1. There are 15 residues in the CDR3. CDR1 and CDR2 (germline): DFQATT, SNEGSKA (reference sequence). Trimming removed 0 bases from V and 8 bases from J; junction bases left unmatched: 12. The CDR3 coding sequence is TGCAGTGCTAGAGATCTTGGCAGGGGGTATGAGGGCTACACCTTC. It translates to CSARDLGRGYEGYTF.